Sequencing of this TCR beta chain was carried out in a study of beta chain features in type 1 diabetes. Remarks on this clone: Its antigen is unidentified.

The study reverse transcribed the entire isolated RNA, so it sequenced expressed TCRB transcripts. Profiled with immunoSEQ multiplex PCR; TCRdb holds only in-frame clones, not every one. The sample has under 300,000 clones, roughly a quarter seen once. General observations from the study: Researchers report that Type 1 diabetes patients had moderately but significantly shorter TCRB CDR3s across all four CD4+ subsets.

Germline V CDR1 and CDR2: SGHRS, YFSETQ. The CDR3 runs to 15 residues. Losses at the gene ends were 4 bases for V and 4 bases for J; bases not matched to a gene: 7. This clonotype originated in a woman in her twenties or thirties with type 1 diabetes. The chain combines TRBV5-1 with TRBJ2-3; 9 nucleotides agree with TRBD1. Sequencing used naive CD4+ T cells from blood. The CDR3 sequence: CASSIAGQGPDTQYF. The CDR3 coding sequence is TGCGCCAGCAGCATAGCAGGACAGGGGCCAGATACGCAGTATTTT.